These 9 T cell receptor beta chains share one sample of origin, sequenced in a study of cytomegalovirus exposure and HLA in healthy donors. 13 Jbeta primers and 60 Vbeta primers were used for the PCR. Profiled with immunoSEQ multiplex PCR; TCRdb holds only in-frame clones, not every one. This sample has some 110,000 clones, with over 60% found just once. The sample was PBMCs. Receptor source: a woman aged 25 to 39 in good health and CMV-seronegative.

CDR3 loop: CASSKAKEVSYEQYF. In DNA, the CDR3 is TGTGCCAGCAGCAAAGCGAAGGAGGTCTCCTACGAGCAGTACTTC. V usage is TRBV21-1 and J usage is TRBJ2-7; the DNA was not compared with TRBD2, the D call given in the table. TRBV21-1 is marked as a pseudogene. The length of the CDR3 is 15 residues.

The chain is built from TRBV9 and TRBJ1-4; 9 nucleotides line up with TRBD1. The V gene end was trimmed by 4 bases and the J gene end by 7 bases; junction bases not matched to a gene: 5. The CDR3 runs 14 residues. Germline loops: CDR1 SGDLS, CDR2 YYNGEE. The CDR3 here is CASSTGTGREKLFF. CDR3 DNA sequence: TGTGCCAGCAGCACTGGGACAGGGCGTGAAAAACTGTTTTTT. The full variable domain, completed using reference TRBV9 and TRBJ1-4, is DSGVTQTPKHLITATGQRVTLRCSPRSGDLSVYWYQQSLDQGLQFLIQYYNGEERAKGNILERFSAQQFPDLHSELNLSSLELGDSALYFCASSTGTGREKLFFGSGTQLSVL.

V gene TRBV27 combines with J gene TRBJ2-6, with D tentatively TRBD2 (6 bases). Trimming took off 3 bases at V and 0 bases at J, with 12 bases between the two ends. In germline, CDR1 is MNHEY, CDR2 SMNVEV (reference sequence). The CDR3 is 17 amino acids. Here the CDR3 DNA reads TGTGCCAGCAGTTTGAGCGGGTTAGTCTCTGGGGCCAACGTCCTGACTTTC. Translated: CASSLSGLVSGANVLTF.

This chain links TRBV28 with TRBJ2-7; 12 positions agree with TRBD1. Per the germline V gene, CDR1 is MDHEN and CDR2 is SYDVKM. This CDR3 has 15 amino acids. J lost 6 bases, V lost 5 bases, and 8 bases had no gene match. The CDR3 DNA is TGTGCCAGCAGTCCCCCCGGGACAGGGGGCTTCGAGCAGTACTTC. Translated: CASSPPGTGGFEQYF.

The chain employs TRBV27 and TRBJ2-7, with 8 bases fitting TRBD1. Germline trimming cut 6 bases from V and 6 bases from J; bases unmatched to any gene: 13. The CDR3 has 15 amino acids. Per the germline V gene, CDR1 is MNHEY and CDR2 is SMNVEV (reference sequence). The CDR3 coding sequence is TGTGCCAGCAGCATAACCACCAGGACAGGGACCGAGCAGTACTTC. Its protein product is CASSITTRTGTEQYF.

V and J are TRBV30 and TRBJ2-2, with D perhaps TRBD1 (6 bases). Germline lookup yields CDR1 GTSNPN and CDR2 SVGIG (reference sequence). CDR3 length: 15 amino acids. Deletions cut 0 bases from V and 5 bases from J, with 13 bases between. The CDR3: CAWSVGQLGTGELFF. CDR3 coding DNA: TGTGCCTGGAGTGTAGGACAGTTGGGAACCGGGGAGCTGTTTTTT.

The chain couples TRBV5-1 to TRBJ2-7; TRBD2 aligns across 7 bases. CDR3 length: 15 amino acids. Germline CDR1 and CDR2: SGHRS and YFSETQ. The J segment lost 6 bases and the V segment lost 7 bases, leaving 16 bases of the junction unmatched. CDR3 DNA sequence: TGCGCCAGCGCCCCCACCGGGACTAAGTTTTTCGAGCAGTACTTC. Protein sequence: CASAPTGTKFFEQYF. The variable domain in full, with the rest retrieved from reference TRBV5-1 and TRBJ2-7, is KAGVTQTPRYLIKTRGQQVTLSCSPISGHRSVSWYQQTPGQGLQFLFEYFSETQRNKGNFPGRFSGRQFSNSRSEMNVSTLELGDSALYLCASAPTGTKFFEQYFGPGTRLTVT.

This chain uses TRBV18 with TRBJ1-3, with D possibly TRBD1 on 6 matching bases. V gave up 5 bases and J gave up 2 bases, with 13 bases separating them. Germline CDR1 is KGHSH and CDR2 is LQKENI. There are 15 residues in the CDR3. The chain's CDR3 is CASSATRDTGNTIYF. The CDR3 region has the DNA TGTGCCAGCTCAGCCACCAGGGACACTGGAAACACCATATATTTT.

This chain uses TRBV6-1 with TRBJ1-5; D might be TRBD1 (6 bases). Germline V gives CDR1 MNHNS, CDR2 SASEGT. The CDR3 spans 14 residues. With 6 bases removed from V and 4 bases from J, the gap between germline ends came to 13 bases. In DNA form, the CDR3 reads TGTGCCAGCAGGGAAACAGGGTATAATCAGCCCCAGCATTTT. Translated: CASRETGYNQPQHF.